The 18 T cell receptor beta chains below all came from one sample that was sequenced in a study of CD8+ T cells in alopecia areata (dated by TCRdb to 2016 to 2018). Library method: the immunoSEQ multiplex PCR assay. For TCR sequencing, RNA was extracted from every sample and reverse transcribed into cDNA to serve as template. What TCRdb holds here is the immuneACCESS table cut down to in-frame rearrangements. Part of the clones is not present; checked against another copy, under half of the missing clones reflect an unresolved V gene, and the others are unexplained. The sample data list around 150,000 clones, and roughly 82% of these were observed just once. In total, the top ten clones hold 25% of the sample. The time point label corresponds to: around 29 days on oral tofacitinib. Interpreted using the paper, the treatment or condition label stands for: oral pan-JAK inhibitor, 5-10 mg twice daily.

The sample here was CD8+ T cells sorted from blood, taken at week 4, from a patient treated with tofacitinib. The origin of the receptors is a human donor with alopecia areata.

The chain has TRBV7-9 and TRBJ2-5; maybe TRBD2 (5 bases). Germline loops: CDR1 SEHNR, CDR2 FQNEAQ (reference sequence). Trimming took 2 bases from V and 5 from J, leaving 15 bases between them. The CDR3 runs 15 residues. This chain's CDR3 is CASSLTIGGRETQYF. The CDR3 region has the DNA TGTGCCAGCAGCTTAACGATAGGAGGAAGGGAGACCCAGTACTTC. Full variable domain (remainder filled in from reference TRBV7-9 and TRBJ2-5): DTGVSQNPRHKITKRGQNVTFRCDPISEHNRLYWYRQTLGQGPEFLTYFQNEAQLEKSRLLSDRFSAERPKGSFSTLEIQRTEQGDSAMYLCASSLTIGGRETQYFGPGTRLLVL.

V and J are TRBV2 and TRBJ2-5, with D possibly TRBD2 on 6 matching bases. Germline loops: CDR1 SNHLY, CDR2 FYNNEI. The CDR3 sequence is 14 residues long. V shed 6 bases and J shed 1 base, with 12 bases lying between them. CDR3: CASRPEGSQETQYF. DNA for the CDR3: TGTGCCAGCAGGCCGGAGGGAAGCCAAGAGACCCAGTACTTC.

This sequence joins TRBV4-3 and TRBJ2-2; D gene uncertain. The V gene lost 5 bases and the J gene lost 1 base, with 8 bases spanning the gap. The germline CDR1 and CDR2 sequences are LGHNA and YSLEER. CDR3 length: 14 amino acids. DNA of the CDR3: TGCGCCAGCAGCTTAGCCGGGAACACCGGGGAGCTGTTTTTT. Translation gives CASSLAGNTGELFF.

The chain uses TRBV1 and TRBJ2-1; the table's D call, TRBD2, was not checked against the DNA. TRBV1 is tagged as a pseudogene. The CDR3 has 13 residues. In DNA form, the CDR3 reads TGCACCAGCAGCCAAGCCGGCGGGCTCCTGCAGTTCTTC. Protein product: CTSSQAGGLLQFF.

This chain connects TRBV2 to TRBJ2-5; 10 bases are a match to TRBD2. V gave up 8 bases and J gave up 5 bases; unmatched junction bases: 17. CDR1 and CDR2 (germline): SNHLY, FYNNEI. The CDR3 is 17 amino acids. CDR3 loop: CASDSPQRGGPRETQYF. CDR3 DNA sequence: TGTGCCAGCGACTCACCCCAGCGGGGGGGCCCCCGGGAGACCCAGTACTTC.

The chain uses TRBV6-6 and TRBJ1-1, with D perhaps matching TRBD1 (5 bases). CDR3 size: 16 residues. Germline V gene data show CDR1 as MNHNY and CDR2 as SVGAGI (reference sequence). The germline V and J ends were trimmed by 1 base and 2 bases, with 14 bases remaining between them. CDR3 DNA: TGTGCCAGCAGTTACTGGGGATGGGGGAAAAACACTGAAGCTTTCTTT. Its translation: CASSYWGWGKNTEAFF.

This chain connects TRBV2 to TRBJ1-1; possible D gene TRBD1, 5 bases. The germline CDR1 and CDR2 sequences are SNHLY and FYNNEI. CDR3 length: 10 residues. V lost 8 bases, J lost 6 bases, and 7 bases lay in between. CDR3 sequence: CASRDAEAFF. The DNA of the CDR3 is TGTGCCAGCCGGGACGCTGAAGCTTTCTTT. Full variable domain (missing parts from reference TRBV2 and TRBJ1-1): EPEVTQTPSHQVTQMGQEVILRCVPISNHLYFYWYRQILGQKVEFLVSFYNNEISEKSEIFDDQFSVERPDGSNFTLKIRSTKLEDSAMYFCASRDAEAFFGQGTRLTVV.

The gene calls are TRBV14 and TRBJ1-6; D may be TRBD1 (5 bases). Germline lookup yields CDR1 SGHDN and CDR2 FVKESK. The CDR3 is made up of 12 amino acids. V lost 3 bases to trimming and J lost 16 bases, with 13 bases between them. The CDR3, as DNA: TGTGCCAGCAGCCAGGTGGTCGGGGGTCTCCACTTT. Translated: CASSQVVGGLHF.

This clone was observed a few times. CDR3 sequence: CSLNKNTEAFF. DNA for the CDR3: TGCAGCCTCAATAAGAACACTGAAGCTTTCTTT. This chain uses TRBV29-1 with TRBJ1-1; no reliable D call. The germline V and J ends were trimmed by 8 bases and 1 base, with 8 bases remaining between them. CDR1 and CDR2 (germline): SQVTM, ANQGSEA. This CDR3 has 11 residues.

This clone was detected only once. V gene TRBV6-4 combines with J gene TRBJ2-3; D may be TRBD2 (5 bases). V was trimmed by 5 bases and J by 5 bases, leaving 11 bases between them. Germline CDR1 MRHNA, CDR2 SNTAGT. The CDR3 has 13 amino acids. The chain's CDR3 is CASSPGLVDTQYF. The CDR3 nucleotides read TGTGCCAGCAGTCCAGGACTTGTAGATACGCAGTATTTT.

Only a few counts were recorded for this clone. The J gene is TRBJ2-7, the V gene TRBV10-3, with D perhaps given as TRBD1 or TRBD2 (6 bases each). Looked up from germline, CDR1 is ENHRY and CDR2 is SYGVKD. The CDR3 is made up of 14 amino acids. V shed 10 bases and J shed 2 bases, with 18 bases lying between them. CDR3 in amino acids: CATDFGGAAYEQYF. The CDR3 coding sequence is TGTGCCACCGACTTCGGGGGCGCCGCCTACGAGCAGTACTTC.

This clone has a handful of counts. The J gene is TRBJ2-7, the V gene TRBV7-9; D is possibly TRBD1 (5 bases). In germline, CDR1 is SEHNR, CDR2 FQNEAQ (reference sequence). The CDR3 is 12 residues long. V lost 4 bases and J 13 bases, leaving 17 bases between the germline ends. The CDR3 DNA sequence: TGTGCCAGCAGCTGGCTAGACAGACAGTTTTACTTC. This gives the protein CASSWLDRQFYF. Using reference TRBV7-9 and TRBJ2-7 for the parts outside the CDR3, the full variable domain is DTGVSQNPRHKITKRGQNVTFRCDPISEHNRLYWYRQTLGQGPEFLTYFQNEAQLEKSRLLSDRFSAERPKGSFSTLEIQRTEQGDSAMYLCASSWLDRQFYFGPGTRLTVT.

V usage is TRBV7-2 and J usage is TRBJ2-7, with 7 bases lining up with TRBD2. CDR1 is SGHTA and CDR2 is FQGNSA in the germline V gene. Trimming took 4 bases from V and 2 from J; bases not matched to a gene: 2. This CDR3 spans 13 amino acids. The CDR3 sequence: CASSWTRAYEQYF. The CDR3 coding sequence is TGTGCCAGCAGCTGGACTAGGGCCTACGAGCAGTACTTC.

V is TRBV4-1 and J is TRBJ1-1, with D tentatively TRBD1 (6 bases). The germline V gene has CDR1 MGHRA and CDR2 YSYEKL. The CDR3 sequence is 15 residues long. V dropped 8 bases and J dropped 0 bases, with 16 bases sitting between them. Here the CDR3 reads CASGNRDLMNTEAFF. Here the CDR3 DNA reads TGCGCCAGCGGAAACAGGGACCTAATGAACACTGAAGCTTTCTTT.

The rearrangement uses TRBV13 and TRBJ2-5; 12 bases are shared with TRBD2. Trimming took 4 bases from V and 9 from J; bases not matched to a gene: 9. This CDR3 has 15 residues. Germline lookup yields CDR1 PRHDT and CDR2 FYEKMQ (reference sequence). The CDR3 loop is CASSSPGLAGQPQYF. The CDR3 DNA is TGTGCCAGCAGCTCCCCGGGACTAGCGGGTCAGCCCCAGTACTTC.

The chain recombines TRBV27 with TRBJ1-1, with D possibly being TRBD1 (5 bases). Trimming pared 4 bases from V and 4 bases from J, leaving 13 bases between. The CDR3 runs 14 residues. Germline V gives CDR1 MNHEY, CDR2 SMNVEV (reference sequence). The CDR3 is CASSSTSGTTEAFF. The CDR3 DNA sequence: TGTGCCAGCAGTTCCACCTCAGGGACCACTGAAGCTTTCTTT.

This chain links TRBV7-8 with TRBJ2-7, with a tentative D call TRBD1 (6 bases). The CDR3 has 15 residues. V gave up 3 bases and J gave up 2 bases, with 14 bases separating them. The germline V gene has CDR1 SGHVS and CDR2 FQNEAQ. CDR3 sequence reads: CASSFQGISAYEQYF. CDR3 nucleotide sequence: TGTGCCAGCAGCTTCCAGGGGATTTCTGCCTACGAGCAGTACTTC.

This chain links TRBV19 with TRBJ1-5; no clear D. The V end lost 3 bases, the J end lost 6 bases, and 6 bases lay between the germline ends. This CDR3 is 12 amino acids long. Germline V gene sequence: CDR1 LNHDA, CDR2 SQIVND (reference sequence). The CDR3 nucleotides are TGTGCCAGTAGTATTTGGAGTCAGCCCCAGCATTTT. Its protein product is CASSIWSQPQHF.